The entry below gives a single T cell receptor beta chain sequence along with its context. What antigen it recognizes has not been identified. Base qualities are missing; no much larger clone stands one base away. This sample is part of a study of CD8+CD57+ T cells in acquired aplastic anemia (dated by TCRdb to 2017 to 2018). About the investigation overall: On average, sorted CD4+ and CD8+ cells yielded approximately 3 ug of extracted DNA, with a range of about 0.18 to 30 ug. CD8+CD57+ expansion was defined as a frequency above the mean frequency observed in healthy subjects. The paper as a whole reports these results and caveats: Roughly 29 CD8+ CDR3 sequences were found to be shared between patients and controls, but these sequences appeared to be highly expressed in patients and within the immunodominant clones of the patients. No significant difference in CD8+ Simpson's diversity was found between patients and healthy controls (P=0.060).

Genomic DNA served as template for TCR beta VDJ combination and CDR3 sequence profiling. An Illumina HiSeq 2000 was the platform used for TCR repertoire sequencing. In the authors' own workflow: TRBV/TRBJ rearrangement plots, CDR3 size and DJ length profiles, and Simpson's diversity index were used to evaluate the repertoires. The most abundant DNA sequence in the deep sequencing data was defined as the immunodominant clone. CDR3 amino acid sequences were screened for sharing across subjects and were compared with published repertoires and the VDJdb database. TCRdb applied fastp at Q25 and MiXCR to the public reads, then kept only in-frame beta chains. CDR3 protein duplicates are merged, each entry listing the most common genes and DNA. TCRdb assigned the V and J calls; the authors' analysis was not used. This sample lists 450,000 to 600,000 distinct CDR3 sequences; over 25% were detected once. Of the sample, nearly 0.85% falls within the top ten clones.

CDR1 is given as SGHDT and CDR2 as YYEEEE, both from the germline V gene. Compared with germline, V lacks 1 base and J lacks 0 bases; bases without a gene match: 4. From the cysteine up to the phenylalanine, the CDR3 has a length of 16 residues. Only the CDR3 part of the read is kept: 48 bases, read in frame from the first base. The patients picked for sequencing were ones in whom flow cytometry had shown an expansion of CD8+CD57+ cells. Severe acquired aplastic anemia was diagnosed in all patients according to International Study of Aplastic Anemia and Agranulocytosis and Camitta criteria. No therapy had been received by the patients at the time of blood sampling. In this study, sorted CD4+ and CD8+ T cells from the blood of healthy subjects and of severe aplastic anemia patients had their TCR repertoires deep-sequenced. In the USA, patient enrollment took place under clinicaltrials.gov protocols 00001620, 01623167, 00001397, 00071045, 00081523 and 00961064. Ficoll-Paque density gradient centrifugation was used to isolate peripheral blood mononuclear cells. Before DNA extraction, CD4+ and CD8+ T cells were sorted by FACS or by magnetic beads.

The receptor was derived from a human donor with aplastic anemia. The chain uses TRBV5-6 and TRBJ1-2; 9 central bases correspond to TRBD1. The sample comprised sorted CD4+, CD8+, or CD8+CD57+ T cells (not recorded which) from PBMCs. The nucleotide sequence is TGTGCCAGCAGCTTGACAGGGGGCGCGGCTAACTATGGCTACACCTTC. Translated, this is CASSLTGGAANYGYTF.